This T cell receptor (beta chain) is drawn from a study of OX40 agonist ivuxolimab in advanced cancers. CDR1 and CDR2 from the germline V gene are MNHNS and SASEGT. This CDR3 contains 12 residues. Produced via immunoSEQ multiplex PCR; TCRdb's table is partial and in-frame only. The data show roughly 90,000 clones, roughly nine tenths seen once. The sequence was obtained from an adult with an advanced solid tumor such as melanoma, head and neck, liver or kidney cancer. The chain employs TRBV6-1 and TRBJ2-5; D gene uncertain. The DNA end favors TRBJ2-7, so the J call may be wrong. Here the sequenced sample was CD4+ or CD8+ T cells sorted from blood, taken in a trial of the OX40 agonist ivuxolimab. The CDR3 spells CATTTATYEQYF. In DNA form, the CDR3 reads TGTGCCACGACGACTGCCACCTACGAGCAGTACTTC.